The source of this T cell receptor (beta chain) is a study of regulatory T cells in long-lasting Graves disease. Overall study findings and caveats: It was in persistent disease that TRBV28, TRBJ1-2 and TRBJ2-5 were favored.

The table lists this clonotype with many counts. Antigen specificity is unknown. As for time point: persistent/refractory GD, antithyroid drugs over 5 years with positive TRAb. RNA from PBMCs was the source of the TCR library. TCR beta libraries were built with iRepertoire HTBI primers and Arm-PCR of CDR3 regions. TCRdb processed the multiplex PCR reads anew with MiXCR; each CDR3 protein has one entry. Among about 400,000 distinct CDR3 sequences listed, around 21% were seen once. The CDR3 has 13 residues. CDR1 and CDR2 (germline): SQVTM, ANQGSEA. The V gene lost 3 bases and the J gene lost 2 bases, with 10 bases spanning the gap.

This specimen was peripheral blood mononuclear cells (PBMCs), taken when the disease was refractory, from a patient treated with antithyroid drugs. The sequence was obtained from a female donor with Graves disease. The chain couples TRBV29-1 to TRBJ2-5; possible D gene TRBD1, 6 bases. CDR3 loop: CSVEVQGQETQYF. The CDR3 nucleotides are TGCAGCGTTGAGGTACAGGGACAAGAGACCCAGTACTTC.